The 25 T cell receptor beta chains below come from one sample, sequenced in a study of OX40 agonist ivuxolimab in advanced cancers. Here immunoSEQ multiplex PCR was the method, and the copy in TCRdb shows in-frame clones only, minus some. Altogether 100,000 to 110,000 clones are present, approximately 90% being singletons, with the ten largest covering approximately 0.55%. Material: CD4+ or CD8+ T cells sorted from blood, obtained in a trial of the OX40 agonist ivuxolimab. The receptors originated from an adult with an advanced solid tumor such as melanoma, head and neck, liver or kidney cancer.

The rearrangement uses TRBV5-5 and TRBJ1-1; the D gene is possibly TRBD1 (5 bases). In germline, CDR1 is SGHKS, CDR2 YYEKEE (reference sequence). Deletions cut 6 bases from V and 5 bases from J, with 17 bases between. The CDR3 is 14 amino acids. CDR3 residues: CASKRGEKNTEAFF. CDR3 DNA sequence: TGTGCCAGCAAGAGAGGGGAGAAAAATACTGAAGCTTTCTTT.

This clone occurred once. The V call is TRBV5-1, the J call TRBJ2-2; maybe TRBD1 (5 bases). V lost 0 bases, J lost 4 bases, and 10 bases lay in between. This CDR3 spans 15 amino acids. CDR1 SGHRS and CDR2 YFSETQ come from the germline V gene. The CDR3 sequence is CASSLATVTTGELFF. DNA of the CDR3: TGCGCCAGCAGCTTGGCGACAGTTACCACCGGGGAGCTGTTTTTT.

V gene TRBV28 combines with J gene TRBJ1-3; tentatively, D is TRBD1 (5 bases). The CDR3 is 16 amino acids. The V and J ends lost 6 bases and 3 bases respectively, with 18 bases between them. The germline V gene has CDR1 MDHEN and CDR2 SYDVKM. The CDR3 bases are TGTGCCAGCAGCCCTGGGACGGTTTCGTTTGGAAACACCATATATTTT. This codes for CASSPGTVSFGNTIYF. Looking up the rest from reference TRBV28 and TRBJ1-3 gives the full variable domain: DVKVTQSSRYLVKRTGEKVFLECVQDMDHENMFWYRQDPGLGLRLIYFSYDVKMKEKGDIPEGYSVSREKKERFSLILESASTNQTSMYLCASSPGTVSFGNTIYFGEGSWLTVV.

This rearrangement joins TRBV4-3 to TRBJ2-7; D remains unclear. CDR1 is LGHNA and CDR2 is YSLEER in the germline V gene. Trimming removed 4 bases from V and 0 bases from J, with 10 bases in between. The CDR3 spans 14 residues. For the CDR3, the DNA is TGCGCCAGCAGCCCAAAAGTATCCTCCTACGAGCAGTACTTC. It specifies CASSPKVSSYEQYF.

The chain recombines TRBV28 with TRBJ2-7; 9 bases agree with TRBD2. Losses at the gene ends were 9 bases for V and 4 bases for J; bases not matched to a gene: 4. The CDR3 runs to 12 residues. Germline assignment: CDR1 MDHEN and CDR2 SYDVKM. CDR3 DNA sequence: TGTGCCAGTAAGACTAGCGGTTACGAGCAGTACTTC. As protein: CASKTSGYEQYF.

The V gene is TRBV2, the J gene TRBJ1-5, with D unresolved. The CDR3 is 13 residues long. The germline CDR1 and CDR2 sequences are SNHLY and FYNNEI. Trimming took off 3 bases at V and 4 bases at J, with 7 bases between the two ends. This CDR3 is CASSDRKNQPQHF. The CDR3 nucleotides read TGTGCCAGCAGTGATCGGAAAAATCAGCCCCAGCATTTT.

In nucleotides, the CDR3 is TGTGCCATCGGGACAGGGGGCAATGGCTACACCTTC. Translated, it gives CAIGTGGNGYTF. The chain carries TRBV28 and TRBJ1-2; 12 bases match TRBD1. This CDR3 is 12 amino acids long. Germline lookup yields CDR1 MDHEN and CDR2 SYDVKM. Losses at the gene ends were 10 bases for V and 6 bases for J; bases not matched to a gene: 3.

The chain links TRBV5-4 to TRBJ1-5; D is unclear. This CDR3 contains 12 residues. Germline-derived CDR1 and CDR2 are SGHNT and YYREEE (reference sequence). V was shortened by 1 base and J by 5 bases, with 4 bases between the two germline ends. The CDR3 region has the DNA TGTGCCAGCAGCTTGCAAGATCAGCCCCAGCATTTT. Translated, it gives CASSLQDQPQHF.

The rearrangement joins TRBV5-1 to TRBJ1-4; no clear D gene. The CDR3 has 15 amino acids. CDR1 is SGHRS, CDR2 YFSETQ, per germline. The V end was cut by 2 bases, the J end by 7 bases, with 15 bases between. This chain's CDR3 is CASSFAGQPSEKLFF. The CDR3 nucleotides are TGCGCCAGCAGCTTCGCCGGGCAACCCTCTGAAAAACTGTTTTTT.

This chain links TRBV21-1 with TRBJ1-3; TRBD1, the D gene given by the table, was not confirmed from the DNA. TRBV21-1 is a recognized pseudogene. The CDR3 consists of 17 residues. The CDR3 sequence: CALQPIDRVDSGNTIYF. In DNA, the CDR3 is TGTGCCCTGCAGCCTATTGACAGGGTGGATTCTGGAAACACCATATATTTT.

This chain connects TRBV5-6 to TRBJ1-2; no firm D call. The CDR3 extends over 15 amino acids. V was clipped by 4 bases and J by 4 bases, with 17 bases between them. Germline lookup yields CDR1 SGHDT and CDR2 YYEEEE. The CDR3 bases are TGTGCCAGCAGCATAGGACCGACTTTAGGCTATGGCTACACCTTC. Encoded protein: CASSIGPTLGYGYTF.

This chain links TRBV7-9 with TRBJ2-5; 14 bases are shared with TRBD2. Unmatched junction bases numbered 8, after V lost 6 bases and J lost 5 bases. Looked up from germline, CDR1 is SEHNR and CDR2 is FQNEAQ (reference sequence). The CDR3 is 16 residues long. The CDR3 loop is CASRAGTSGSRETQYF. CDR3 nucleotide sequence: TGTGCCAGCAGGGCCGGGACTAGCGGGAGCCGGGAGACCCAGTACTTC.

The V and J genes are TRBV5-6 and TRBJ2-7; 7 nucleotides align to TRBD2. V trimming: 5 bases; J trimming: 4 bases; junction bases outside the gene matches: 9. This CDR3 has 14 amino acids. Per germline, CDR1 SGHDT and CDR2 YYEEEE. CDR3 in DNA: TGTGCCAGCAGAAGGCGAGCGGGACGATACGAGCAGTACTTC. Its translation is CASRRRAGRYEQYF. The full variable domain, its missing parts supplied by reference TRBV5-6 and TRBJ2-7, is DAGVTQSPTHLIKTRGQQVTLRCSPKSGHDTVSWYQQALGQGPQFIFQYYEEEERQRGNFPDRFSGHQFPNYSSELNVNALLLGDSALYLCASRRRAGRYEQYFGPGTRLTVT.

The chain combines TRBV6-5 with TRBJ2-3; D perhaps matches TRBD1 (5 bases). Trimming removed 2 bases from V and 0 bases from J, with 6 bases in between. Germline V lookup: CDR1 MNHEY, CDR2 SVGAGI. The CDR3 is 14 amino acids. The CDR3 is CASSYRGSTDTQYF. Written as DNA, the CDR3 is TGTGCCAGCAGTTACAGGGGAAGCACAGATACGCAGTATTTT.

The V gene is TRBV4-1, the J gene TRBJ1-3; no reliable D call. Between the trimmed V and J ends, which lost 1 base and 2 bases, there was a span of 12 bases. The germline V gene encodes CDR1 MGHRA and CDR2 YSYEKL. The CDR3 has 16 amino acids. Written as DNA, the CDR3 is TGCGCCAGCAGCCAAGTAGGCCAAAGGGCTGGAAACACCATATATTTT. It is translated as CASSQVGQRAGNTIYF.

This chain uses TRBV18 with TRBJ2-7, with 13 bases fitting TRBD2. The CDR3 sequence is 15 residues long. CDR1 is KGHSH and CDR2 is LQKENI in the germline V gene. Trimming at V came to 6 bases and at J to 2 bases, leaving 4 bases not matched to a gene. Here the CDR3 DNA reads TGTGCCAGCTCCCGTGGACTAGCGGGAGCCTACGAGCAGTACTTC. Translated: CASSRGLAGAYEQYF.

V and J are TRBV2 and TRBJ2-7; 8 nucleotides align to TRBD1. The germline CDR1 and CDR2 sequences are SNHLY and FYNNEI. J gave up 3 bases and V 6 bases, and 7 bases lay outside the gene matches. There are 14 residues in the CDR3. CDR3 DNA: TGTGCCAGCAGGACGACAGGGGAGGACTACGAGCAGTACTTC. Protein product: CASRTTGEDYEQYF.

The CDR3 spells CASSLTGQGLGSSNQPQHF. For the CDR3, the DNA is TGTGCCAGCAGCTTAACGGGACAGGGCCTGGGTAGTAGCAATCAGCCCCAGCATTTT. The V call is TRBV7-8, the J call TRBJ1-5; 9 nucleotides agree with TRBD1. CDR1 is SGHVS and CDR2 is FQNEAQ in the germline V gene. J was trimmed by 0 bases and V by 2 bases; bases with no gene match: 11. This CDR3 is built from 19 residues.

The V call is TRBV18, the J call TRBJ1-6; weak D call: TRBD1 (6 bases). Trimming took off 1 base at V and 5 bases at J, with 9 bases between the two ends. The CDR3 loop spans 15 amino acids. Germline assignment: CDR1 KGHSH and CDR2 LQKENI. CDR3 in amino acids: CASSPLTGDNSPLHF. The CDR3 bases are TGTGCCAGCTCACCACTGACAGGAGATAATTCACCCCTCCACTTT.

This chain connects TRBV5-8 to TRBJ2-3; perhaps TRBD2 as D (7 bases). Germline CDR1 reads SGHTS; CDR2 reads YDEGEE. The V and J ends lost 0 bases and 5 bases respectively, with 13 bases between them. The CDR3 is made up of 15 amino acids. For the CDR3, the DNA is TGTGCCAGCAGCTTGGAGGGGGGGCAGGGAGATACGCAGTATTTT. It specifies CASSLEGGQGDTQYF.

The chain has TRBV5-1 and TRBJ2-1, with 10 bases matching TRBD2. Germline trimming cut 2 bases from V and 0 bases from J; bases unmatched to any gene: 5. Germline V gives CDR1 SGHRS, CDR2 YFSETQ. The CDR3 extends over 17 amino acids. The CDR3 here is CASSFILAGSSYNEQFF. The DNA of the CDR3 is TGCGCCAGCAGCTTTATACTAGCGGGGAGCTCCTACAATGAGCAGTTCTTC.

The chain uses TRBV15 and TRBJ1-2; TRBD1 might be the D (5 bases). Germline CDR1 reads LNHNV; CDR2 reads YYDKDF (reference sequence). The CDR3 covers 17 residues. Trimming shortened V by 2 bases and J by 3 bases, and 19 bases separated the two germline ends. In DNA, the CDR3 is TGTGCCACCAGCAGATCTGGGGCTCTTCCCGAGGACTATGGCTACACCTTC. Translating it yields CATSRSGALPEDYGYTF. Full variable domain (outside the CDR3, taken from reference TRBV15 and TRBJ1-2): DAMVIQNPRYQVTQFGKPVTLSCSQTLNHNVMYWYQQKSSQAPKLLFHYYDKDFNNEADTPDNFQSRRPNTSFCFLDIRSPGLGDTAMYLCATSRSGALPEDYGYTFGSGTRLTVV.

CDR3 in amino acids: CASSLASSGTYNEQFF. The CDR3 DNA reads TGTGCCAGCAGCTTAGCGTCTAGCGGGACCTACAATGAGCAGTTCTTC. The J gene is TRBJ2-1, the V gene TRBV7-8; 9 bases are shared with TRBD2. Germline CDR1 reads SGHVS; CDR2 reads FQNEAQ. The V segment lost 0 bases and the J segment 2 bases; nucleotides outside the gene matches: 2. This CDR3 has 16 amino acids.

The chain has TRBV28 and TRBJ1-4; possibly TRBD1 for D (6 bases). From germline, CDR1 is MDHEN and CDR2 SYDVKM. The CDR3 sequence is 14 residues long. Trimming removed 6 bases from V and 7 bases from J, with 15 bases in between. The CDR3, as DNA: TGTGCCAGCAGCCGCGACAGGCTAGGTGAAAAACTGTTTTTT. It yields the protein CASSRDRLGEKLFF.

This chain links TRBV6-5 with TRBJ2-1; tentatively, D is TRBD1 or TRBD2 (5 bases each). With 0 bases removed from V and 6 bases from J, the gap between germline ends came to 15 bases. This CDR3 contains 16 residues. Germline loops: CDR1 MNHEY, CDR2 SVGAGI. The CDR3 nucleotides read TGTGCCAGCAGTTACTCACAACTGGGGGACCCCAATGAGCAGTTCTTC. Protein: CASSYSQLGDPNEQFF.